Listed below are T cell receptor beta chains from one sample, sequenced in a study of cytomegalovirus exposure and HLA in healthy donors. Data came from immunoSEQ multiplex PCR; TCRdb stores just in-frame clones and leaves some out. The sample lists under 95,000 clones, roughly 80% seen once, with approximately 1% in the top ten. The specimen sequenced was PBMCs. Receptors originate from a male donor in good health and CMV-seronegative. CDR3s include the opening cysteine and the closing phenylalanine or tryptophan. The order of the fields is V gene, D gene, clone size, J gene, CDR3 protein, CDR3 DNA. The D gene is left open where the match is weak. Where a row states a size, it is once, few, many or the class of an expanded clone; other rows omit it.

V: TRBV10-1
D: TRBD1
size: NA
J: TRBJ1-2
CDR3: CASSGARGRRGYTF
DNA: TGCGCCAGCAGTGGAGCCAGGGGGCGCAGAGGCTACACCTTC

V: TRBV4-1
D: NA
size: once
J: TRBJ2-7
CDR3: CASSQETAAAYEQYF
DNA: TGCGCCAGCAGCCAAGAAACGGCAGCGGCCTACGAGCAGTACTTC

V: TRBV5-1
D: NA
size: NA
J: TRBJ2-3
CDR3: CASSLAVRTGDTQYF
DNA: TGCGCCAGCAGCTTGGCCGTTCGGACGGGGGATACGCAGTATTTT

V: TRBV19
D: NA
size: once
J: TRBJ2-3
CDR3: CASSKSTGQASTQYF
DNA: TGTGCCAGTAGTAAATCGACAGGCCAGGCGTCGACGCAGTATTTT

V: TRBV6-6
D: NA
size: NA
J: TRBJ1-1
CDR3: CASSYGQLEAFF
DNA: TGTGCCAGCAGTTACGGACAGCTTGAAGCTTTCTTT

V: TRBV9
D: NA
size: once
J: TRBJ2-7
CDR3: CASSVDPFSYEQYF
DNA: TGTGCCAGCAGCGTAGACCCCTTTAGCTACGAGCAGTACTTC

V: TRBV7-8
D: NA
size: NA
J: TRBJ1-2
CDR3: CASSLRQNYGYTF
DNA: TGTGCCAGCAGCTTACGTCAGAACTATGGCTACACCTTC

V: TRBV29-1
D: TRBD2
size: NA
J: TRBJ2-3
CDR3: CSVILAGATDTQYF
DNA: TGCAGCGTTATCCTAGCGGGAGCGACAGATACGCAGTATTTT

V: TRBV6-1
D: NA
size: NA
J: TRBJ2-1
CDR3: CAVQMSSYNEQFF
DNA: TGTGCCGTACAGATGAGCTCCTACAATGAGCAGTTCTTC

V: TRBV4-1
D: NA
size: NA
J: TRBJ2-2
CDR3: CASSERQHPGELFF
DNA: TGCGCCAGCAGCGAGCGCCAGCACCCGGGGGAGCTGTTTTTT

V: TRBV11-2
D: NA
size: NA
J: TRBJ2-7
CDR3: CASSPDREAYEQYF
DNA: TGTGCCAGCAGCCCCGACAGGGAGGCCTACGAGCAGTACTTC

V: TRBV7-9
D: NA
size: NA
J: TRBJ1-1
CDR3: CASSLPGSGLNTEAFF
DNA: TGTGCCAGCAGCTTACCGGGGTCCGGATTGAACACTGAAGCTTTCTTT

V: TRBV6-6
D: TRBD1
size: NA
J: TRBJ1-5
CDR3: CACVDRERYNQPQNF
DNA: TGTGCCTGCGTCGACAGGGAACGATACAATCAGCCCCAGAATTTT

V: TRBV29-1
D: TRBD1
size: once
J: TRBJ2-3
CDR3: CSVRPGQSTDTQYF
DNA: TGCAGCGTCCGTCCGGGACAGTCCACAGATACGCAGTATTTT

V: TRBV5-6
D: NA
size: few
J: TRBJ2-5
CDR3: CASSLVGDNQETQYF
DNA: TGTGCCAGCAGCTTGGTAGGGGACAACCAAGAGACCCAGTACTTC

V: TRBV5-5
D: TRBD2
size: NA
J: TRBJ2-3
CDR3: CASSLAASGRTDTQYF
DNA: TGTGCCAGCAGCTTGGCGGCTAGCGGTCGCACAGATACGCAGTATTTT

V: TRBV27
D: NA
size: NA
J: TRBJ2-3
CDR3: CASSLLAPGRSLTHTDTQYF
DNA: TGTGCCAGCAGCCTTTTAGCCCCGGGAAGGTCACTTACGCACACAGATACGCAGTATTTT

V: TRBV15
D: NA
size: NA
J: TRBJ2-1
CDR3: CATSRGAGNHNEQFF
DNA: TGTGCCACCAGCAGAGGGGCAGGTAATCACAATGAGCAGTTCTTC

V: TRBV28
D: NA
size: few
J: TRBJ2-1
CDR3: CASRNVGTGYNEQFF
DNA: TGTGCCAGCAGGAATGTCGGGACTGGGTACAATGAGCAGTTCTTC

V: TRBV5-4
D: NA
size: NA
J: TRBJ1-2
CDR3: CASSLRYEGYTF
DNA: TGTGCCAGCAGCTTGAGATACGAGGGATACACCTTC

V: TRBV4-1
D: NA
size: NA
J: TRBJ2-7
CDR3: CASSQGAEQYF
DNA: TGCGCCAGCAGCCAAGGGGCCGAGCAGTACTTC

V: TRBV6-6
D: NA
size: NA
J: TRBJ2-5
CDR3: CASSRRAEETQYF
DNA: TGTGCCAGCAGCAGGAGGGCGGAAGAGACCCAGTACTTC

V: TRBV7-2
D: NA
size: NA
J: TRBJ2-5
CDR3: CASSLHKETQYF
DNA: TGTGCCAGCAGCTTACACAAAGAGACCCAGTACTTC

V: TRBV6-1
D: NA
size: NA
J: TRBJ2-7
CDR3: CASSEKTGYEQYF
DNA: TGTGCCAGCAGTGAGAAGACAGGCTACGAGCAGTACTTC

V: TRBV19
D: NA
size: NA
J: TRBJ2-2
CDR3: CASSISSRRTGELFF
DNA: TGTGCCAGTAGTATCTCGTCTCGTCGCACCGGGGAGCTGTTTTTT

V: TRBV19
D: TRBD1
size: NA
J: TRBJ1-4
CDR3: CASSFDRGREKLFF
DNA: TGTGCCAGTAGCTTCGACAGGGGGCGTGAAAAACTGTTTTTT

V: TRBV19
D: NA
size: NA
J: TRBJ1-4
CDR3: CASQITRNEKLFF
DNA: TGTGCCAGCCAAATAACGAGGAATGAAAAACTGTTTTTT

V: TRBV13
D: NA
size: NA
J: TRBJ2-3
CDR3: CASSLDSRGLGDTDTQYF
DNA: TGTGCCAGCAGCTTAGATTCTCGGGGGTTAGGGGACACAGATACGCAGTATTTT

V: TRBV6-1
D: TRBD2
size: NA
J: TRBJ2-1
CDR3: CASSVAELAGVHEQFF
DNA: TGTGCCAGCAGTGTAGCGGAACTAGCGGGAGTTCATGAGCAGTTCTTC

V: TRBV30
D: NA
size: few
J: TRBJ2-3
CDR3: CAWSVRDRGAQYF
DNA: TGTGCCTGGAGTGTACGCGATCGGGGTGCGCAGTATTTT

V: TRBV6-1
D: TRBD1
size: NA
J: TRBJ2-1
CDR3: CASLRGQFNEQFF
DNA: TGTGCCAGCTTACGGGGACAGTTCAATGAGCAGTTCTTC

V: TRBV10-3
D: TRBD1
size: NA
J: TRBJ1-1
CDR3: CAIKEGALNTEAFF
DNA: TGTGCCATCAAGGAGGGGGCGTTAAACACTGAAGCTTTCTTT

V: TRBV5-1
D: TRBD2
size: NA
J: TRBJ2-5
CDR3: CASSSGTNRETQYF
DNA: TGCGCCAGCAGCTCCGGGACTAACCGGGAGACCCAGTACTTC

V: TRBV27
D: TRBD1
size: once
J: TRBJ1-2
CDR3: CASSENRGRDNYGYTF
DNA: TGTGCCAGCAGCGAGAACAGGGGGCGCGACAACTATGGCTACACCTTC

V: TRBV5-5
D: NA
size: NA
J: TRBJ2-1
CDR3: CASSFQGQNEQFF
DNA: TGTGCCAGCAGCTTCCAGGGTCAAAATGAGCAGTTCTTC

V: TRBV28
D: TRBD1
size: once
J: TRBJ1-1
CDR3: CASRSSQGNMNTEAFF
DNA: TGTGCCAGCAGGTCCTCACAGGGGAATATGAACACTGAAGCTTTCTTT

V: TRBV6-4
D: NA
size: NA
J: TRBJ1-2
CDR3: CASSDVPGGGGYPF
DNA: TGTGCCAGCAGTGACGTGCCGGGGGGAGGCGGCTACCCCTTC

V: TRBV7-3
D: TRBD2
size: NA
J: TRBJ2-1
CDR3: CASSAQRGSLWFF
DNA: TGTGCCAGCAGCGCCCAGCGGGGGTCGTTGTGGTTCTTC

V: TRBV11-2
D: TRBD1
size: NA
J: TRBJ1-2
CDR3: CASSLERAGGYGYTF
DNA: TGTGCCAGCAGCTTAGAGAGGGCAGGGGGCTATGGCTACACCTTC

V: TRBV11-2
D: TRBD1
size: NA
J: TRBJ1-2
CDR3: CASSSGQGPVGGYTF
DNA: TGTGCCAGCAGCTCGGGACAGGGTCCGGTAGGTGGCTACACCTTC

V: TRBV28
D: TRBD2
size: NA
J: TRBJ2-7
CDR3: CASSLAGGCEQYF
DNA: TGTGCCAGCAGTTTAGCGGGAGGGTGTGAGCAGTACTTC

V: TRBV29-1
D: TRBD1
size: NA
J: TRBJ1-3
CDR3: CSGGQGSGNTIYF
DNA: TGCAGCGGAGGACAGGGCTCTGGAAACACCATATATTTT

V: TRBV6-5
D: NA
size: NA
J: TRBJ1-5
CDR3: CASRGVSNQPQHF
DNA: TGTGCCAGCAGGGGAGTTAGCAATCAGCCCCAGCATTTT

V: TRBV6-1
D: TRBD1
size: NA
J: TRBJ1-5
CDR3: CASGLQGGSNQPQHF
DNA: TGTGCCAGCGGACTACAGGGGGGTAGCAATCAGCCCCAGCATTTT

V: TRBV12-2
D: NA
size: NA
J: TRBJ2-3
CDR3: CASRSKEKQGATDTQYF
DNA: TGTGCAAGTCGCTCAAAAGAGAAACAGGGGGCAACAGATACGCAGTATTTT

V: TRBV9
D: TRBD1
size: NA
J: TRBJ2-7
CDR3: CASSVSGQQSTYEQYF
DNA: TGTGCCAGCAGCGTATCGGGACAGCAATCTACCTACGAGCAGTACTTC

V: TRBV2
D: TRBD1
size: NA
J: TRBJ1-2
CDR3: CASSQDRDYGYPF
DNA: TGTGCCAGCAGTCAAGACAGGGACTATGGCTACCCCTTC

V: TRBV6-5
D: TRBD1
size: NA
J: TRBJ1-4
CDR3: CATRDRGGTNEKLFF
DNA: TGTGCCACTCGTGACAGGGGTGGAACTAATGAAAAACTGTTTTTT

V: TRBV28
D: NA
size: NA
J: TRBJ2-5
CDR3: CASSQSRELKTQYF
DNA: TGTGCCAGCAGTCAGTCGCGGGAATTAAAGACCCAGTACTTC

V: TRBV6-6
D: TRBD1
size: NA
J: TRBJ1-2
CDR3: CASSPQGDYGYPF
DNA: TGTGCCAGCAGTCCACAGGGGGACTATGGCTACCCCTTC

V: TRBV27
D: NA
size: NA
J: TRBJ1-6
CDR3: CASSSRGILALNF
DNA: TGTGCCAGCAGTTCCCGGGGGATTCTAGCCCTCAACTTT

V: TRBV7-2
D: NA
size: NA
J: TRBJ1-1
CDR3: CASSFGRAGGAFF
DNA: TGTGCCAGCAGCTTCGGGAGGGCCGGGGGGGCTTTCTTT

V: TRBV15
D: TRBD1
size: NA
J: TRBJ1-6
CDR3: CATSRRQGNNSPLHF
DNA: TGTGCCACCAGCAGAAGACAGGGGAATAATTCACCCCTCCACTTT

V: TRBV10-3
D: TRBD1
size: NA
J: TRBJ1-3
CDR3: CAITGQDPGTGNTIYF
DNA: TGTGCCATCACCGGACAGGATCCTGGAACTGGGAACACCATATATTTT

V: TRBV7-2
D: NA
size: NA
J: TRBJ2-3
CDR3: CASSLIGYGGITDTQYF
DNA: TGTGCCAGCAGCTTGATTGGTTACGGGGGAATCACAGATACGCAGTATTTT

V: TRBV25-1
D: NA
size: NA
J: TRBJ2-2
CDR3: CASSDDSGELFF
DNA: TGTGCCAGCAGTGACGATAGCGGGGAGCTGTTTTTT

V: TRBV9
D: TRBD1
size: NA
J: TRBJ2-7
CDR3: CASSVDGGQGYYEQYF
DNA: TGTGCCAGCAGCGTAGACGGGGGACAGGGATACTACGAGCAGTACTTC

V: TRBV4-2
D: TRBD2
size: NA
J: TRBJ2-7
CDR3: CASSPSGGGHWEQYF
DNA: TGTGCCAGCAGCCCTTCGGGGGGGGGCCACTGGGAGCAGTACTTC

V: TRBV29-1
D: TRBD2
size: NA
J: TRBJ2-1
CDR3: CSVDRTSGGEQFF
DNA: TGCAGCGTTGATAGGACTAGCGGGGGTGAGCAGTTCTTC